The 22 T cell receptor beta chains in this list originate from one sample, sequenced in a study of T cells after yellow fever vaccination. A single record per CDR3 protein comes from TCRdb applying MiXCR to the 5' RACE reads. Of 450,000 to 650,000 distinct CDR3 sequences in the sample, approximately 12% were seen once. Sequences were derived from PBMCs, sampled on the day of the yellow fever booster vaccination. The receptors shown here come from a man under 40 who received the YFV17D yellow fever vaccine.

This clonotype was counted between two and nine times. This chain links TRBV5-6 with TRBJ1-5, with D perhaps matching TRBD1 (5 bases). The V gene's germline CDR1 is SGHDT and CDR2 YYEEEE. Trimming stripped 1 base from V and 0 bases from J, with 11 bases between. CDR3 length: 16 residues. CDR3 amino acids: CASSLRGLHSNQPQHF. In nucleotides, the CDR3 is TGTGCCAGCAGCTTGCGGGGCTTACATAGCAATCAGCCCCAGCATTTT.

The chain is built from TRBV12-3 or TRBV12-4 and TRBJ2-2; tentatively, D is TRBD2 (6 bases). The V end was cut by 11 bases, the J end by 4 bases, with 14 bases between. The CDR3 length is 13 residues. The CDR3, as DNA: TGTGCCGGCCGTGGAGGGCCCACCGGGGAGCTGTTTTTT. Its protein is CAGRGGPTGELFF.

This clonotype came up a few times. The chain has TRBV19 and TRBJ2-1; possible D gene TRBD2, 5 bases. V lost 2 bases to trimming and J lost 7 bases, with 15 bases between them. The CDR3 has 15 residues. In germline, CDR1 is LNHDA, CDR2 SQIVND (reference sequence). CDR3 residues: CASSIRGVRGNEQFF. The CDR3, as DNA: TGTGCCAGTAGTATACGTGGGGTTCGGGGAAATGAGCAGTTCTTC.

This sequence joins TRBV4-2 and TRBJ2-1; TRBD2 aligns across 9 bases. V shed 3 bases, J shed 6 bases, and the junction held 6 bases outside the gene matches. CDR1 and CDR2 (germline): LGHNA, YNFKEQ. The CDR3 totals 15 residues. This CDR3 reads CASSHTGTSLNEQFF. CDR3 bases: TGTGCCAGCAGCCATACCGGGACTAGCCTCAATGAGCAGTTCTTC.

The chain employs TRBV9 and TRBJ2-2, with D perhaps matching TRBD1 (7 bases). The CDR3 has 15 amino acids. Trimming took off 3 bases at V and 5 bases at J, with 14 bases between the two ends. The germline CDR1 and CDR2 sequences are SGDLS and YYNGEE. CDR3 DNA sequence: TGTGCCAGCAGCGAGCAGGGGGGAAGGACCGGGGAGCTGTTTTTT. Encoded protein: CASSEQGGRTGELFF.

The sample holds many counts of this clonotype. V usage is TRBV3-1 and J usage is TRBJ2-7, with TRBD1 identical over 11 bases. The ends lost 7 bases at V and 6 bases at J; junction bases unmatched: 11. Germline V lookup: CDR1 LGHDT, CDR2 YNNKEL (reference sequence). The length of the CDR3 is 15 residues. The CDR3 nucleotides read TGTGCCAGCACCCCCAGACGGACAGGGGGCGCCGAGCAGTACTTC. Translation gives CASTPRRTGGAEQYF.

This clonotype was seen only a few times. The genes are TRBV7-2 and TRBJ1-1; no definite D call. The V and J ends lost 3 bases and 6 bases respectively, with 5 bases between them. The CDR3 is made up of 11 amino acids. Per germline, CDR1 SGHTA and CDR2 FQGNSA. The CDR3 DNA sequence: TGTGCCAGCAGCTTCGTGTCTGAAGCTTTCTTT. Translating it yields CASSFVSEAFF.

The sample holds a few counts of this clonotype. CDR3 protein: CASSPRGTGGGPGTEAFF. In DNA, the CDR3 is TGTGCCAGCAGCCCAAGAGGGACAGGGGGCGGTCCGGGGACTGAAGCTTTCTTT. The chain employs TRBV9 and TRBJ1-1; TRBD1 matches 12 bases. In germline, CDR1 is SGDLS, CDR2 YYNGEE. The CDR3 contains 18 residues. Losses at the gene ends were 4 bases for V and 5 bases for J; bases not matched to a gene: 15.

The table lists this clonotype with a few counts. V gene TRBV11-2 combines with J gene TRBJ2-1, with 13 nucleotides matching TRBD2. The CDR3 is 15 residues long. J was trimmed by 10 bases and V by 5 bases; bases with no gene match: 8. Germline values: CDR1 SGHAT, CDR2 FQNNGV. DNA for the CDR3: TGTGCCAGCAGCCGAACTAGCGGGAGGGCCAACGAGCAGTTCTTC. Translation gives CASSRTSGRANEQFF.

The V and J genes are TRBV11-1 and TRBJ2-7, with 14 bases that match TRBD2. From germline, CDR1 is SGHAT and CDR2 FQDESV (reference sequence). CDR3 length: 18 amino acids. V lost 3 bases and J lost 0; bases outside the gene matches: 7. Here the CDR3 reads CASSLTSGLAGVSYEQYF. In DNA form, the CDR3 reads TGTGCCAGCAGCTTGACCTCGGGACTAGCGGGGGTCTCCTACGAGCAGTACTTC.

The rearrangement links TRBV10-2 to TRBJ1-2; unclear D gene. The CDR3 loop spans 11 amino acids. Germline V gene data show CDR1 as WSHSY and CDR2 as SAAADI. The ends were cut back, 6 bases at V and 8 bases at J, with 10 bases in the middle. The CDR3 nucleotides are TGCGCCAGCAGCGCAGATGGAGGCTACACCTTC. Translated, it gives CASSADGGYTF.

This clonotype was seen more than once but under ten times. This chain's CDR3 is CASRSRDFSGSSEQFF. The CDR3 bases are TGTGCCAGCAGAAGCCGGGACTTTAGCGGGAGTAGTGAGCAGTTCTTC. The chain is built from TRBV6-1 and TRBJ2-1; TRBD2 matches 9 bases. Germline CDR1 MNHNS, CDR2 SASEGT. Trimming took 6 bases from V and 9 from J; bases not matched to a gene: 15. The CDR3 runs to 16 residues.

As regards this clonotype: One junction end disagrees with the germline gene, perhaps due to a read error. The V gene is TRBV20-1, the J gene TRBJ2-7; 10 nucleotides line up with TRBD2. CDR3 length equals 14 residues. CDR1 and CDR2 (germline): DFQATT, SNEGSKA (reference sequence). The CDR3: CCATPTSGLYEQYF. CDR3 coding DNA: TGCTGTGCTACCCCGACTAGCGGGCTTTACGAGCAGTACTTC.

This clonotype was seen a handful of times. CDR3 DNA sequence: TGCAGTGCTAGAGATGGCAAGGATACGCAGTATTTT. As protein: CSARDGKDTQYF. The rearrangement joins TRBV20-1 to TRBJ2-3; D unclear. V lost 0 bases and J lost 6, with 7 bases in between. The V gene's germline CDR1 is DFQATT and CDR2 SNEGSKA (reference sequence). The length of the CDR3 is 12 residues.

This clonotype was counted only a few times. The V call is TRBV7-9, the J call TRBJ2-7; a weak D match, TRBD1 (6 bases). Germline V gene sequence: CDR1 SEHNR, CDR2 FQNEAQ (reference sequence). The CDR3 has 14 amino acids. The V end was cut by 6 bases, the J end by 2 bases, with 14 bases between. The CDR3 region has the DNA TGTGCCAGCAGAGTCGGACAGCCTCCCTACGAGCAGTACTTC. Translation: CASRVGQPPYEQYF.

This clonotype was seen a few times. The chain is built from TRBV6-2 or TRBV6-3 and TRBJ1-5, with 8 nucleotides matching TRBD1. V was pared by 5 bases and J by 2 bases, with 8 bases of the junction left unmatched. CDR1 is MNHEY and CDR2 is SVGEGT in the germline V gene. The CDR3 consists of 16 residues. This CDR3 reads CASSPRTGMGNQPQHF. In DNA form, the CDR3 reads TGTGCCAGCAGTCCAAGGACAGGGATGGGCAATCAGCCCCAGCATTTT.

This clonotype was seen more than once but under ten times. This chain links TRBV7-9 with TRBJ1-1; no reliable D call. Germline V gene data show CDR1 as SEHNR and CDR2 as FQNEAQ (reference sequence). The V end was cut by 3 bases, the J end by 3 bases, with 5 bases between. The CDR3 extends over 12 amino acids. CDR3 region: CASSFPDTEAFF. In DNA, the CDR3 is TGTGCCAGCAGCTTCCCGGACACTGAAGCTTTCTTT.

This clonotype was seen ten or more times. The chain employs TRBV5-5 and TRBJ1-4; the D gene is possibly TRBD1 (5 bases). V lost 0 bases and J 6 bases, leaving 9 bases between the germline ends. Germline-derived CDR1 and CDR2 are SGHKS and YYEKEE (reference sequence). This CDR3 is 14 amino acids long. CDR3 nucleotides: TGTGCCAGCAGCTTGGTCCCAGGGCATGAAAAACTGTTTTTT. It encodes CASSLVPGHEKLFF.

This clonotype has only a few counts. V is TRBV5-1 and J is TRBJ2-7; unclear D gene. The CDR3 is 13 residues long. The V gene's germline CDR1 is SGHRS and CDR2 YFSETQ. V lost 7 bases and J lost 6, with 17 bases in between. In DNA, the CDR3 is TGCGCCAGCGGCCAACCCTCGCTTGGCGAGCAGTACTTC. Residues: CASGQPSLGEQYF.

The sample holds a few counts of this clonotype. V and J are TRBV21-1 and TRBJ2-1; the table's D call of TRBD1 was not tested on the DNA. TRBV21-1 is a pseudogene locus. The CDR3 extends over 17 amino acids. CDR3 DNA sequence: TGTGCCAGCAGCTTCTCGGACAGGGAGGCCCCCTACAATGAGCAGTTCTTC. It is translated as CASSFSDREAPYNEQFF.

This clonotype was seen only a few times. The chain combines TRBV5-1 with TRBJ2-2; D uncertain. The CDR3 covers 14 residues. Trimming cost V 6 bases and J 5 bases, with 14 bases left between them. Per the germline V gene, CDR1 is SGHRS and CDR2 is YFSETQ. CDR3 coding DNA: TGCGCCAGCACCCCTGTTGTGGGGACCGGGGAGCTGTTTTTT. This sequence encodes CASTPVVGTGELFF.

There are a few counts of this clonotype. The chain combines TRBV7-2 with TRBJ2-7; the match to TRBD2 covers 9 bases. The CDR3 is made up of 15 amino acids. The trim removed 6 bases at V and 0 bases at J, leaving 6 bases unmatched. Germline lookup yields CDR1 SGHTA and CDR2 FQGNSA. CDR3 nucleotides: TGTGCCAGCAGTTTTAGCGGGAGTACCTCCTACGAGCAGTACTTC. Translation gives CASSFSGSTSYEQYF.